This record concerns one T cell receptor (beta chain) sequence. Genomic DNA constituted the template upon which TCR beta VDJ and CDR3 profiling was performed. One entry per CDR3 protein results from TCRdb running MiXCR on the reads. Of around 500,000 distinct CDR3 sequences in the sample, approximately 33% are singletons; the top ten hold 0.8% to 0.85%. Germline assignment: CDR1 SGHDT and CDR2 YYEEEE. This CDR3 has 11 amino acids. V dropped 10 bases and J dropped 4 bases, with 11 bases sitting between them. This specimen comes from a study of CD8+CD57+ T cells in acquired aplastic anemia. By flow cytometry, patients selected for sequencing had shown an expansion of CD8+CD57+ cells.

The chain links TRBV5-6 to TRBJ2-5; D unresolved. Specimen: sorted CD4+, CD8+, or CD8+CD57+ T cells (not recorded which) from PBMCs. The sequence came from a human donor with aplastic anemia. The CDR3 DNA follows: TGTGCCCCAACCCTTCCAGAGACCCAGTACTTC. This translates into CAPTLPETQYF.